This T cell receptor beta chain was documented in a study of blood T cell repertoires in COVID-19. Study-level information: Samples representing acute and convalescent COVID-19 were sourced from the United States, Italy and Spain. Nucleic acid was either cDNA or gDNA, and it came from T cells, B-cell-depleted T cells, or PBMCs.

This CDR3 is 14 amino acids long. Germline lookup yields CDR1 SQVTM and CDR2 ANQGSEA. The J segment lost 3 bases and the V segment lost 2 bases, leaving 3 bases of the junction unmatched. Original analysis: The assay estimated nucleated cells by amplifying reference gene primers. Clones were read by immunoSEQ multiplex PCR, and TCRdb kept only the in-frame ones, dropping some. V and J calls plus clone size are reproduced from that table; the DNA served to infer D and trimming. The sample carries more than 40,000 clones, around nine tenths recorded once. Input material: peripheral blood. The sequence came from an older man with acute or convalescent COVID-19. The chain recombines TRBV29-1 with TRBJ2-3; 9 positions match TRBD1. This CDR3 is CSVEPQGATDTQYF. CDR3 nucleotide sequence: TGCAGCGTTGAACCACAGGGGGCAACAGATACGCAGTATTTT.